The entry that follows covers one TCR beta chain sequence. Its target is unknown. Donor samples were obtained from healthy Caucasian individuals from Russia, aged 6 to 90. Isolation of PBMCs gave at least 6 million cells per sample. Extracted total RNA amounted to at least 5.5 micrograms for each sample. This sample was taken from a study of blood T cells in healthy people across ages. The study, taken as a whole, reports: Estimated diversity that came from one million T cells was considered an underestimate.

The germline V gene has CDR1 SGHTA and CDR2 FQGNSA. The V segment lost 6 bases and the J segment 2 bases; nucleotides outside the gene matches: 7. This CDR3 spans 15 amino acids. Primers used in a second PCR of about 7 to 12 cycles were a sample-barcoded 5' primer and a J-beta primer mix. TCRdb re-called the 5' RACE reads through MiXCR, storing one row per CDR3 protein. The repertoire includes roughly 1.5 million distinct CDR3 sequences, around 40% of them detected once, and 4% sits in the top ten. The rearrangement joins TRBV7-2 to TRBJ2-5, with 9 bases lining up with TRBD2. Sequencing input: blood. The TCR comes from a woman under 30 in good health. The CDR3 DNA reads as TGTGCCAGCAGAATTGGGACTAGCAGACAAGAGACCCAGTACTTC. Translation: CASRIGTSRQETQYF.